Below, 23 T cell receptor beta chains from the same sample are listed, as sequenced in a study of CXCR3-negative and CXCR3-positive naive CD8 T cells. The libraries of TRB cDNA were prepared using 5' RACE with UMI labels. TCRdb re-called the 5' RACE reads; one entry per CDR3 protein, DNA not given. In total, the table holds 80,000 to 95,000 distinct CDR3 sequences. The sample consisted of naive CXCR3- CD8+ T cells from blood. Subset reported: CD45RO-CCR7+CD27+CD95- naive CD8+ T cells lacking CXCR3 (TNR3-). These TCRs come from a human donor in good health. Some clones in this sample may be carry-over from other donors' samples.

The CDR3 here is CASSYSAVNEQFF. This chain uses TRBV6-2 or TRBV6-3 with TRBJ2-1. CDR1 and CDR2 (germline): MNHEY, SVGEGT. CDR3 length: 13 residues.

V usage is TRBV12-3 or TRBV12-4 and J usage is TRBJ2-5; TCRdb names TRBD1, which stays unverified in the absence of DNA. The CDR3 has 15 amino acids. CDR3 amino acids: CASSAVPQGSETQYF.

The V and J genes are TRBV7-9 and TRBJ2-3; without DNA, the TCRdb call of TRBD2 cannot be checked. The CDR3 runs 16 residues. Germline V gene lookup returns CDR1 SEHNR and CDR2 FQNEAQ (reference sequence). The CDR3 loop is CASSDLAAIHTDTQYF.

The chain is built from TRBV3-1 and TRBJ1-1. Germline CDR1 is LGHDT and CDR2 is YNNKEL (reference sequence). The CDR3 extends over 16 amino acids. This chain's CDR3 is CASSQEGQDYYTEAFF. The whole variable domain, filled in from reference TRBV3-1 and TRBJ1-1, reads DTAVSQTPKYLVTQMGNDKSIKCEQNLGHDTMYWYKQDSKKFLKIMFSYNNKELIINETVPNRFSPKSPDKAHLNLHINSLELGDSAVYFCASSQEGQDYYTEAFFGQGTRLTVV.

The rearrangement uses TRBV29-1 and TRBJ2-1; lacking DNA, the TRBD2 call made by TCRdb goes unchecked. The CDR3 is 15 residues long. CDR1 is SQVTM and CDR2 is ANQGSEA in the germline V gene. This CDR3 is CSVEGYSGEYNEQFF.

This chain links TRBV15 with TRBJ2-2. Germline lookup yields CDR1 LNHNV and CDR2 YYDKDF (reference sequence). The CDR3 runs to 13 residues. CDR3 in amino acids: CATSRGSTGELFF.

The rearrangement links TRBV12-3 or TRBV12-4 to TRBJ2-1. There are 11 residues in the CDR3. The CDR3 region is CGSSLDIEQFF.

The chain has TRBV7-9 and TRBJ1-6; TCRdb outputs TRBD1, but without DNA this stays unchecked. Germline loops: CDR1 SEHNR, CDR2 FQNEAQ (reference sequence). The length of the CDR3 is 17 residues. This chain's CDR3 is CASSLAPAGTPVLTLHF.

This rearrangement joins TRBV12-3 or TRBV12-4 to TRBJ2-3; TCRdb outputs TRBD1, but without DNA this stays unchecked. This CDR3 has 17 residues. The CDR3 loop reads CASSPLPRDALTDTQYF.

This CDR3 is CATSIQSSYEQYF. This chain connects TRBV15 to TRBJ2-7. Germline CDR1 is LNHNV and CDR2 is YYDKDF (reference sequence). The CDR3 loop spans 13 amino acids.

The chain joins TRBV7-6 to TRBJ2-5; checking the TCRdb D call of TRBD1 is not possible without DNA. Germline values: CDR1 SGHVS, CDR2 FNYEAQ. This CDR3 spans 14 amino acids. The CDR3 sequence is CASSFTGGLETQYF.

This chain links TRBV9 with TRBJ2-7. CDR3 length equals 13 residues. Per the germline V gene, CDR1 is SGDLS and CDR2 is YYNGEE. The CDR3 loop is CASSTGPNYEQYF. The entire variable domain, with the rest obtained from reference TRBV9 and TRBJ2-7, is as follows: DSGVTQTPKHLITATGQRVTLRCSPRSGDLSVYWYQQSLDQGLQFLIQYYNGEERAKGNILERFSAQQFPDLHSELNLSSLELGDSALYFCASSTGPNYEQYFGPGTRLTVT.

CDR3 residues: CASRFDGEQFF. V is TRBV28 and J is TRBJ2-1. There are 11 residues in the CDR3. Germline loops: CDR1 MDHEN, CDR2 SYDVKM. Full variable domain (missing parts from reference TRBV28 and TRBJ2-1): DVKVTQSSRYLVKRTGEKVFLECVQDMDHENMFWYRQDPGLGLRLIYFSYDVKMKEKGDIPEGYSVSREKKERFSLILESASTNQTSMYLCASRFDGEQFFGPGTRLTVL.

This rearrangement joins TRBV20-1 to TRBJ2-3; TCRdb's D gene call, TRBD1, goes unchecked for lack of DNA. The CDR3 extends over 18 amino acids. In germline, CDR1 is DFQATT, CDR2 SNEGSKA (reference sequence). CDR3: CSARVSPRSHSFTDTQYF.

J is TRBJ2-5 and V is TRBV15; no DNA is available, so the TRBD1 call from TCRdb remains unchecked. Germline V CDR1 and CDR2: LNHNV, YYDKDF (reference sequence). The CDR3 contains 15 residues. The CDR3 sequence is CATSSHRGWQETQYF. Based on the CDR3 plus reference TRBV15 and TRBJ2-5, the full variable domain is DAMVIQNPRYQVTQFGKPVTLSCSQTLNHNVMYWYQQKSSQAPKLLFHYYDKDFNNEADTPDNFQSRRPNTSFCFLDIRSPGLGDTAMYLCATSSHRGWQETQYFGPGTRLLVL.

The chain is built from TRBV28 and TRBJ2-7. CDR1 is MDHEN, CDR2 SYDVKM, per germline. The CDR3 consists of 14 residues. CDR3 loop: CASSPWTGPYEQYF.

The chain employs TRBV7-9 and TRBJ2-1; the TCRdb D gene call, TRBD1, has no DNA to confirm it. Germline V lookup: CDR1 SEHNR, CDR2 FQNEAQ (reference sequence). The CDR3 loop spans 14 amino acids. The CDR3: CASSSGTGNNEQFF.

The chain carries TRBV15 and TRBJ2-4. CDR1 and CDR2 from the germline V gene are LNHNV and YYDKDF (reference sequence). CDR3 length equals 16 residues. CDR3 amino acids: CATSREGEVAKNIQYF. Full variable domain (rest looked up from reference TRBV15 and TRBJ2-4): DAMVIQNPRYQVTQFGKPVTLSCSQTLNHNVMYWYQQKSSQAPKLLFHYYDKDFNNEADTPDNFQSRRPNTSFCFLDIRSPGLGDTAMYLCATSREGEVAKNIQYFGAGTRLSVL.

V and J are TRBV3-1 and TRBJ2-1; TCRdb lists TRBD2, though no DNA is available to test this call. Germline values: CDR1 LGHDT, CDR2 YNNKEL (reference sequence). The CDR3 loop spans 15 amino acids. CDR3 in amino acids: CASSPRDSSYNEQFF.

The CDR3 region is CASRYETLTGRNTEAFF. The chain recombines TRBV19 with TRBJ1-1; the D call from TCRdb, TRBD1, cannot be confirmed without DNA. Germline loops: CDR1 LNHDA, CDR2 SQIVND (reference sequence). The CDR3 extends over 17 amino acids.

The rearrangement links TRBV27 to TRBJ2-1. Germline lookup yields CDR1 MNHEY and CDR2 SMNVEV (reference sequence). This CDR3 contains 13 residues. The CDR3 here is CASRPTYYNEQFF.

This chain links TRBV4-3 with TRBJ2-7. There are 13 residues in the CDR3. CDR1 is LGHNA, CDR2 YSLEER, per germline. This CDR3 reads CASSQEMAYEQYF.

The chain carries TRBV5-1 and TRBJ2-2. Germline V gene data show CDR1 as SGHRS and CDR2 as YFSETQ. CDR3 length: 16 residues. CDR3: CASSFFQRGDTGELFF.